Presented here are 28 T cell receptor beta chains from one specimen sequenced in a study of T cell responses to AZD1222 COVID-19 vaccine. The protocol was immunoSEQ multiplex PCR, while the TCRdb copy is restricted to in-frame clones and leaves out a portion. In the table there are roughly 120,000 clones, around 90% of which are singletons. This sample comprised peripheral blood, obtained on day 0 of AZD1222 vaccination. The receptors were gathered from an adult in good health.

This sequence joins TRBV4-2 and TRBJ1-5; the match to TRBD1 covers 8 bases. The germline V gene has CDR1 LGHNA and CDR2 YNFKEQ. V lost 5 bases to trimming and J lost 2 bases; unmatched junction nucleotides: 5. The CDR3 extends over 15 amino acids. This CDR3 is CASSFGTGGNQPQHF. In DNA, the CDR3 is TGTGCCAGCAGCTTTGGGACAGGTGGCAATCAGCCCCAGCATTTT.

The J gene is TRBJ2-1, the V gene TRBV3-1 (or the pseudogene TRBV3-2); no definite D call. The germline CDR1 and CDR2 sequences are LGHDT and YNNKEL (reference sequence). The CDR3 covers 14 residues. V lost 1 base and J 10 bases, leaving 14 bases between the germline ends. The chain's CDR3 is CASSQGPMGGEQFF. CDR3 nucleotides: TGTGCCAGCAGCCAAGGCCCGATGGGCGGAGAGCAGTTCTTC.

The CDR3 region is CASSEAASQLYGYTF. In nucleotides, the CDR3 is TGTGCCAGCAGTGAAGCGGCATCGCAACTCTATGGCTACACCTTC. V usage is TRBV6-1 and J usage is TRBJ1-2; D gene unclear. Per germline, CDR1 MNHNS and CDR2 SASEGT. Trimming left V 0 bases short and J 4 bases short, with 12 bases between. This CDR3 is 15 amino acids long.

The CDR3, as DNA: TGTGCCAGCTCACCACCAGGACAGCAGATCGAGCAGTACTTC. It is translated as CASSPPGQQIEQYF. The J gene is TRBJ2-7, the V gene TRBV18; D is possibly TRBD1 (6 bases). V was cut by 0 bases and J by 6 bases, with 12 bases left in between. This CDR3 has 14 amino acids. Germline V gene sequence: CDR1 KGHSH, CDR2 LQKENI.

This rearrangement joins TRBV5-8 to TRBJ2-7; possible D gene TRBD2, 5 bases. The CDR3 contains 14 residues. The germline V and J ends were trimmed by 4 bases and 5 bases, with 16 bases remaining between them. Germline CDR1 and CDR2: SGHTS and YDEGEE. Here the CDR3 DNA reads TGTGCCAGCAGCCTCTCGGCAGGTAGCGACGAGCAGTACTTC. Translating it yields CASSLSAGSDEQYF.

J is TRBJ1-6 and V is TRBV18, with D uncertain. Trimming cost V 5 bases and J 6 bases, with 8 bases left between them. The germline CDR1 and CDR2 sequences are KGHSH and LQKENI. CDR3 length equals 13 residues. CDR3: CASSLDLNSPLHF. In DNA form, the CDR3 reads TGTGCCAGCTCATTGGACCTTAATTCACCCCTCCACTTT.

V usage is TRBV3-1 (or the pseudogene TRBV3-2) and J usage is TRBJ1-2; unclear D gene. Germline CDR1 LGHDT, CDR2 YNNKEL (reference sequence). There are 14 residues in the CDR3. V lost 0 bases to trimming and J lost 13 bases, with 18 bases between them. Written as DNA, the CDR3 is TGTGCCAGCAGCCAAGATCAGAGGGCGGGAGGTTGCACCTTC. Translated: CASSQDQRAGGCTF.

In this sample, this clone turned up once. The chain links TRBV4-1 to TRBJ2-1, with 11 bases identical to TRBD2. The CDR3 sequence is 15 residues long. Trimming took 4 bases from V and 8 from J; bases not matched to a gene: 7. Looked up from germline, CDR1 is MGHRA and CDR2 is YSYEKL. DNA for the CDR3: TGCGCCAGCAGCCCTTTACTAGCGGGAGCCGATGAGCAGTTCTTC. Protein product: CASSPLLAGADEQFF.

This clone showed up just once. The chain carries TRBV7-9 and TRBJ2-7, with 9 positions matching TRBD1. The CDR3 has 18 residues. Losses at the gene ends were 4 bases for V and 4 bases for J; bases not matched to a gene: 17. The germline gives CDR1 SEHNR, CDR2 FQNEAQ (reference sequence). The CDR3 region has the DNA TGTGCCAGCAGCTCCGGGCCCCCGGGACAGGGTACTTCGTACGAGCAGTACTTC. Translation gives CASSSGPPGQGTSYEQYF.

This chain connects TRBV30 to TRBJ1-1; maybe TRBD1 (6 bases). The V gene's germline CDR1 is GTSNPN and CDR2 SVGIG (reference sequence). The V gene lost 5 bases and the J gene lost 1 base, with 11 bases spanning the gap. CDR3 length equals 13 residues. The CDR3 bases are TGTGCCTGGGCATTAGGGGGGAACACTGAAGCTTTCTTT. Translated: CAWALGGNTEAFF. The full variable domain, rest sourced from reference TRBV30 and TRBJ1-1, is SQTIHQWPATLVQPVGSPLSLECTVEGTSNPNLYWYRQAAGRGLQLLFYSVGIGQISSEVPQNLSASRPQDRQFILSSKKLLLSDSGFYLCAWALGGNTEAFFGQGTRLTVV.

The CDR3 sequence is CASARGTPGYEQFF. The CDR3, as DNA: TGTGCTAGTGCCCGGGGCACCCCCGGCTATGAGCAGTTCTTC. V is TRBV12-5 and J is TRBJ2-1; D may be TRBD1 or TRBD2 (5 bases each). This CDR3 contains 14 residues. Trimming removed 7 bases at V and 8 bases at J, with 18 bases between. From germline, CDR1 is LGHNT and CDR2 FRNRAP.

The chain uses TRBV12-5 and TRBJ1-1; a weak D match, TRBD1 (5 bases). Germline V gene sequence: CDR1 LGHNT, CDR2 FRNRAP. There are 14 residues in the CDR3. V lost 6 bases, J lost 6 bases, and 17 bases lay in between. The CDR3 coding sequence is TGTGCTAGTGGCTTTTGGGGCTTATCTTCTGAAGCTTTCTTT. It yields the protein CASGFWGLSSEAFF.

The V call is TRBV3-1 (or the pseudogene TRBV3-2), the J call TRBJ2-5; TRBD2 agrees at 8 bases. CDR3 length: 15 amino acids. V lost 4 bases to trimming and J lost 3 bases; unmatched junction nucleotides: 7. The V gene's germline CDR1 is LGHDT and CDR2 YNNKEL (reference sequence). Written as DNA, the CDR3 is TGTGCCAGCAGCCCCGGGAGCGGGGGAGAAGAGACCCAGTACTTC. Amino acids: CASSPGSGGEETQYF.

The V gene is TRBV2, the J gene TRBJ1-2; D may be TRBD1 (5 bases). There are 14 residues in the CDR3. Trimming removed 2 bases from V and 5 bases from J, with 12 bases in between. Per the germline V gene, CDR1 is SNHLY and CDR2 is FYNNEI. Written as DNA, the CDR3 is TGTGCCAGCAGTGAATACCAACAGGCGTATGGCTACACCTTC. Translation: CASSEYQQAYGYTF. Full variable domain (rest looked up from reference TRBV2 and TRBJ1-2): EPEVTQTPSHQVTQMGQEVILRCVPISNHLYFYWYRQILGQKVEFLVSFYNNEISEKSEIFDDQFSVERPDGSNFTLKIRSTKLEDSAMYFCASSEYQQAYGYTFGSGTRLTVV.

The chain is built from TRBV30 and TRBJ1-5, with a weak D call TRBD1 (5 bases). The CDR3 runs to 15 residues. The V gene lost 0 bases and the J gene lost 0 bases, with 9 bases spanning the gap. The germline gives CDR1 GTSNPN, CDR2 SVGIG (reference sequence). The DNA of the CDR3 is TGTGCCTGGAGTGTTGGGGCGTATAGCAATCAGCCCCAGCATTTT. Amino acid sequence: CAWSVGAYSNQPQHF.

The genes are TRBV6-5 and TRBJ1-5; weak D call: TRBD1 (5 bases). CDR3 size: 15 residues. V was shortened by 5 bases and J by 3 bases, with 14 bases between the two germline ends. Germline V gene lookup returns CDR1 MNHEY and CDR2 SVGAGI. The CDR3 spells CASSPRGRVNQPQHF. DNA of the CDR3: TGTGCCAGCAGTCCTCGGGGCAGGGTCAATCAGCCCCAGCATTTT.

The rearrangement joins TRBV5-5 to TRBJ2-7; a possible D gene is TRBD1 (6 bases). Germline loops: CDR1 SGHKS, CDR2 YYEKEE (reference sequence). With 0 bases removed from V and 7 bases from J, the gap between germline ends came to 11 bases. The CDR3 runs 13 residues. In DNA, the CDR3 is TGTGCCAGCAGCTTGGGGGGGACACCGGAGCAGTACTTC. Its translation: CASSLGGTPEQYF.

The V and J genes are TRBV5-4 and TRBJ2-2; 11 bases match TRBD2. CDR1 is SGHNT and CDR2 is YYREEE in the germline V gene (reference sequence). The CDR3 is 16 residues long. V lost 1 base to trimming and J lost 7 bases; unmatched junction nucleotides: 6. CDR3 in DNA: TGTGCCAGCAGCTTGACTAGCGGGAGTAGGAGCGGGGAGCTGTTTTTT. It translates to CASSLTSGSRSGELFF.

The J gene is TRBJ1-1, the V gene TRBV11-2; D is possibly TRBD1 (6 bases). CDR1 is SGHAT and CDR2 is FQNNGV in the germline V gene. CDR3 length: 14 amino acids. Trimming took 3 bases from V and 2 from J, leaving 10 bases between them. The CDR3, as DNA: TGTGCCAGCAGCTTTAGGACAGACAACACTGAAGCTTTCTTT. Translating gives CASSFRTDNTEAFF.

This rearrangement joins TRBV28 to TRBJ1-5, with D tentatively TRBD1 (6 bases). The germline V and J ends were trimmed by 6 bases and 0 bases, with 15 bases remaining between them. The germline gives CDR1 MDHEN, CDR2 SYDVKM. This CDR3 contains 16 residues. CDR3 nucleotides: TGTGCCAGCAGGTGGGACACCCCTTATAGCAATCAGCCCCAGCATTTT. Its protein product is CASRWDTPYSNQPQHF. Full variable domain (missing parts from reference TRBV28 and TRBJ1-5): DVKVTQSSRYLVKRTGEKVFLECVQDMDHENMFWYRQDPGLGLRLIYFSYDVKMKEKGDIPEGYSVSREKKERFSLILESASTNQTSMYLCASRWDTPYSNQPQHFGDGTRLSIL.

The CDR3 DNA reads TGTGCCACCAGCGCCGATTCTAATGAAAAACTGTTTTTT. Translated, it gives CATSADSNEKLFF. The V call is TRBV15, the J call TRBJ1-4; D gene uncertain. Germline CDR1 and CDR2: LNHNV and YYDKDF (reference sequence). V was shortened by 5 bases and J by 3 bases, with 7 bases between the two germline ends. The CDR3 loop spans 13 amino acids.

The chain joins TRBV5-4 to TRBJ1-1, with D possibly matching TRBD1 (6 bases). The length of the CDR3 is 13 residues. The germline CDR1 and CDR2 sequences are SGHNT and YYREEE (reference sequence). V lost 4 bases and J lost 5, with 12 bases in between. CDR3 sequence reads: CASSAQGRTEAFF. CDR3 coding DNA: TGTGCCAGCAGCGCACAGGGCCGAACTGAAGCTTTCTTT.

The rearrangement uses TRBV2 and TRBJ1-6; 8 bases are a match to TRBD1. The CDR3 is 16 residues long. V shed 2 bases, J shed 9 bases, and the junction held 9 bases outside the gene matches. Germline CDR1 reads SNHLY; CDR2 reads FYNNEI. This chain's CDR3 is CASSELPGGSSSPLHF. The CDR3 DNA reads as TGTGCCAGCAGTGAACTACCAGGGGGCAGTAGTTCACCCCTCCACTTT.

The gene calls are TRBV20-1 and TRBJ1-1; D is perhaps TRBD1 (6 bases). In germline, CDR1 is DFQATT, CDR2 SNEGSKA (reference sequence). Trimming took 4 bases from V and 11 from J, leaving 14 bases between them. The CDR3 is 11 residues long. DNA for the CDR3: TGCAGTGCTACCGGCTTCGGGGGCGCTTTCTTT. Translated: CSATGFGGAFF.

The chain couples TRBV6-5 to TRBJ1-2; no definite D call. CDR1 is MNHEY, CDR2 SVGAGI, per germline. The CDR3 has 13 residues. Trimming took off 6 bases at V and 8 bases at J, with 16 bases between the two ends. The CDR3, as DNA: TGTGCCAGCAGGCGGCTACCGGGATCCGGCTACACCTTC. Its protein is CASRRLPGSGYTF.

The genes are TRBV2 and TRBJ2-7; 7 bases match TRBD1. The germline gives CDR1 SNHLY, CDR2 FYNNEI. The CDR3 consists of 12 residues. J was trimmed by 4 bases and V by 7 bases; bases with no gene match: 4. The CDR3 DNA is TGTGCCAGCAAAGGGACAGAGTACGAGCAGTACTTC. Its translation: CASKGTEYEQYF.

The chain combines TRBV27 with TRBJ1-2; maybe TRBD1 (6 bases). This CDR3 has 15 amino acids. The germline gives CDR1 MNHEY, CDR2 SMNVEV (reference sequence). Trimming removed 6 bases at V and 0 bases at J, with 14 bases between. CDR3 bases: TGTGCCAGCAGACCACAGGGCCTCACTAACTATGGCTACACCTTC. Its protein product is CASRPQGLTNYGYTF.

The rearrangement uses TRBV7-2 and TRBJ1-4; D remains unclear. This CDR3 is 13 amino acids long. Germline loops: CDR1 SGHTA, CDR2 FQGNSA. The V and J ends lost 5 bases and 5 bases respectively, with 9 bases between them. The CDR3 spells CASSPSWNEKLFF. The CDR3 DNA reads TGTGCCAGCAGCCCTTCGTGGAATGAAAAACTGTTTTTT.